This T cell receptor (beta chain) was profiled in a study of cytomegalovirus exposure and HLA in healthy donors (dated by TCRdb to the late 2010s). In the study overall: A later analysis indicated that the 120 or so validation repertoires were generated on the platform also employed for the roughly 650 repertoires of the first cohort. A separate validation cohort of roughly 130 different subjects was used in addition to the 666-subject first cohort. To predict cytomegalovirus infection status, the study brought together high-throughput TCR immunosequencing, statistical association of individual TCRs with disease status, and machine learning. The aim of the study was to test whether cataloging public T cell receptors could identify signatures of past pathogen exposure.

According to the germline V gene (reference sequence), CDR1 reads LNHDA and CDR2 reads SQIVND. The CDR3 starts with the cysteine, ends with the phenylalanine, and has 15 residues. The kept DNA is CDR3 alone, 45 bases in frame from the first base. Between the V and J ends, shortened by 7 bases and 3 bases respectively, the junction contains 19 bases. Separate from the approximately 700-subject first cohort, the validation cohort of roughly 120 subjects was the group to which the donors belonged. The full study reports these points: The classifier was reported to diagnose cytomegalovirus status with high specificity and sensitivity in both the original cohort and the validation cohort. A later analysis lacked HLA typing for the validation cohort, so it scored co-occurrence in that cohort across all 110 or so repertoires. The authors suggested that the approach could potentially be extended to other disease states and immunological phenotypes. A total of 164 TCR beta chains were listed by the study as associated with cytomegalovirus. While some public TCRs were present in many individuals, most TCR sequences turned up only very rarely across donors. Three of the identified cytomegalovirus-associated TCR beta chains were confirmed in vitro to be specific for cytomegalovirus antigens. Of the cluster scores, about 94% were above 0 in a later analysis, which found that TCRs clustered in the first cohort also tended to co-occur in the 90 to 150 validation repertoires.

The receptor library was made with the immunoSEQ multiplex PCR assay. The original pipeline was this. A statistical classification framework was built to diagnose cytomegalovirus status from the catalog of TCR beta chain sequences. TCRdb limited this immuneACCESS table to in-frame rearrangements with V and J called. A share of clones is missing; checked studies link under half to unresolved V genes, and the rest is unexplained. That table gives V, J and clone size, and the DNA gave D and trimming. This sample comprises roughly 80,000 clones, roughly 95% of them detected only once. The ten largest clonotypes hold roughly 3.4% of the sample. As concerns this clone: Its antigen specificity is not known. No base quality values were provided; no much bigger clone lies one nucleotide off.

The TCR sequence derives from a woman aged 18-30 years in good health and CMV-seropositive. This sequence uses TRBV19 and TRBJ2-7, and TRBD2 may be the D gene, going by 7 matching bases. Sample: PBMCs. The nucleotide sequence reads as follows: TGTGCCAGTACTCCGGGGAGGGGGGTGAACTACGAGCAGTACTTC. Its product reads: CASTPGRGVNYEQYF.